This TCR beta chain appears in the sequencing data of a study of T cells after posttransplantation cyclophosphamide. Overall study findings and caveats: Later blood repertoires were often dominated by clones from the donor CD8+ memory compartment.

Here immunoSEQ multiplex PCR was the method, and the copy in TCRdb shows in-frame clones only, minus some. The data show roughly 21,000 clones, roughly 98% seen once. Germline V lookup: CDR1 LNHDA, CDR2 SQIVND (reference sequence). The V gene end was trimmed by 5 bases and the J gene end by 3 bases; junction bases not matched to a gene: 5. There are 15 residues in the CDR3. A remark on this clone: Its antigen is unknown.

The sample comprised naive CD8+ T cells sorted from PBMCs. The chain employs TRBV19 and TRBJ2-3; 10 bases align to TRBD2. The TCR originated in a man in his forties or fifties in good health, CMV-negative, and a related stem cell transplant donor. The CDR3 sequence is CASSHTSGKTDTQYF. The DNA for the CDR3 is TGTGCCAGTAGTCATACTAGCGGGAAGACAGATACGCAGTATTTT. Looking up the rest from reference TRBV19 and TRBJ2-3 gives the full variable domain: DGGITQSPKYLFRKEGQNVTLSCEQNLNHDAMYWYRQDPGQGLRLIYYSQIVNDFQKGDIAEGYSVSREKKESFPLTVTSAQKNPTAFYLCASSHTSGKTDTQYFGPGTRLTVL.